Sequencing of this T cell receptor (beta chain) was carried out in a study of beta chain features in type 1 diabetes (dated 2018 in TCRdb). At the level of the whole study: No differences in mean age, gender distribution, total cell number or subset yield were found between patients and healthy donors. The study compared TCRB repertoires of sorted circulating CD4+ T cell subsets between recently diagnosed type 1 diabetes patients and matched healthy donors. A total of some 100,000,000 sorted cells were examined across all samples, and a strong correlation was observed between cell number per subset and RNA yield. Regulatory and stem cell-like memory subsets were isolated from only 8 patients and 8 healthy donors, whereas naive and central memory subsets came from all 30 or so donors.

In its sample, this clone was seen a few times. Its antigen remains unidentified. No base quality information exists; no much larger clone differs at one position. Each donor gave one peripheral blood draw, averaging roughly 100 mL, which was collected into heparinised tubes. A BD FACSAria II and a panel including CD45RO, CCR7, CD25, CD127, CD95 and CD27 were used to sort naive, central memory, regulatory and stem cell-like memory CD4+ T cells. Purity was above 98% for every sorted population. PBMCs were separated immediately by Lymphoprep density gradient centrifugation and were stained directly, without being cultured. To minimize batch effects, samples were stained and sorted in pairs, one healthy donor with one patient per experiment. Study-wide findings and limitations: Fewer insertions and more nucleotide deletions at VDJ recombination sites were observed in patients with type 1 diabetes, implying thymic rearrangement abnormalities. Type 1 diabetes patients showed a moderate but significant shortening of TCRB CDR3 length in all four CD4+ subsets. Because cDNA was sequenced instead of genomic DNA, activated cells with high expression could be over-represented, although the groups did not differ in activation or CD3 levels. PCR might favor shorter templates, but patient and control samples were amplified and corrected together, so any skew would affect both groups equally. Naive, central memory and regulatory TCRB repertoires appeared to be more alike among patients than among healthy donors. Because the HLA sub-analyses included only small numbers of individuals, any influence of HLA type on TCRB rearrangement was left unresolved.

The High Capacity cDNA Reverse Transcription Kit was used to reverse transcribe all of the isolated RNA, meaning that expressed TCRB transcripts were what got sequenced. Deep immunoSEQ sequencing was performed on naive, central memory and regulatory T cell samples, with an average of roughly 3.5 million total reads per sample. Sorted cells were lysed in RLT buffer, and RNA was extracted using DNase-treated RNeasy Micro or Mini kits according to cell number. Each cell subset was processed separately to prevent cross-contamination, with patient and healthy donor samples processed together. The immunoSEQ multiplex PCR was used to amplify TCRB sequences from cDNA, generating 87-bp fragments that spanned the CDR3 region. Sequencing of the amplicons was performed on the Illumina HiSeq platform. Concerning the study's data processing: Synthetic template baselines were used to correct PCR bias computationally, reads within Hamming distance 2 were collapsed, and singletons that could not be merged were discarded. Reads were aligned against IMGT to assign V, D and J genes, CDR3 length and insertions or deletions at six rearrangement sites. Within each subset, clonotype counts were normalized to sorted cell number, after which true diversity and Gini coefficients were computed with the tcR R package. The overlap coefficient, calculated on TCRB nucleotide sequences, was used to measure repertoire sharing. As a proxy for the pre-selection repertoire, out-of-frame TCRB sequences from naive cells were analyzed. The clones in this table, taken by TCRdb from immuneACCESS, are in-frame only. Not every clone is retained; where verified, under half of the shortfall comes from an unresolved V gene, and the cause of the rest is unknown. The V and J calls and clone size are taken from that table; D and trimming were inferred from the DNA. The sample table contains about 150,000 clones; only one count was recorded for 8% to 13% of them. Jointly, the top ten make up under 1.5% of the sample.

Relative to germline, V is 7 bases shorter and J is 7 bases shorter, with 13 bases between their ends. The CDR3 contains 12 residues, cysteine and phenylalanine counted. The retained sequence is limited to the CDR3, 36 bases, with the frame set at the first base. CDR1 and CDR2 were assigned from the germline V gene as SGHTA and FQGNSA. The sample consisted of naive CD4+ T cells from blood. The sample's cell subset or site label is to be understood as: true naive CD4+ T cells. This TCR came from a man aged 18 to 30 in good health. This chain is built from TRBV7-2 and TRBJ1-2, with TRBD1 perhaps the D gene, on 6 matching bases. This receptor carries the CDR3 CASNKGQIGYTF. The nucleotides are TGTGCCAGCAACAAAGGACAGATTGGCTACACCTTC.